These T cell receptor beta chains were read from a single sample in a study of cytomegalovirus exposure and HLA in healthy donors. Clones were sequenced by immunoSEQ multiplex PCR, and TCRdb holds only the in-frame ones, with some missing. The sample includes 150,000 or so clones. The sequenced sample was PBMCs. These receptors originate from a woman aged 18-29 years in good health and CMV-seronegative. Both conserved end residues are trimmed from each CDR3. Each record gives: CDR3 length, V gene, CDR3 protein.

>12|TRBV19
ASSIPGGNQPQH
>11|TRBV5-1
ASSSQPNTEAF
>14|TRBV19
ASSIAKTGGSYEQY
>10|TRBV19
ASSGLAGAQF
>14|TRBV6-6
ASSYSQTRAGNTIY
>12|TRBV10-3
AISESDRGDTQY
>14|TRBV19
ASSIEVYGRPYEQY
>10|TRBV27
ASSLGLGELF
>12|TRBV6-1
ASSEAQTIYGYT
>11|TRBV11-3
ASSLAGANVLT
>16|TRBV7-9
ASSHHLGTGVKVDTQY
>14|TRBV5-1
ASSPADGTGVAEAF
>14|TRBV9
ASSVDRVAGTDTQY
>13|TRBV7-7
ASSPRPAGNNEQF
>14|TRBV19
ASSFLSGSSYNEQF
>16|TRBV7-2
ASSLRLAGVGGTDTQY
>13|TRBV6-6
ASSYPTGEAHEQY
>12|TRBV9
ASSVEGGAETQY
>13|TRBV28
ASSPPGFTNEKLF
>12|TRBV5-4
ASSEGLAGGTQY
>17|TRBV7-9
ASSPNFGTRDRGIGEQF
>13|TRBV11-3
ASSSTGTDYNEQF
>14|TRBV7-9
ASSSWSATLGETQY
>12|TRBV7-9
ASSTGTANQPQH
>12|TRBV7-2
ASSLGTGFEKLF
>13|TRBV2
ASRLGTGGTDTQY
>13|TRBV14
ASSHSGQPNEKLF
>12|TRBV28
ASSSRDNNQPQH
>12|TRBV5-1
ASSLGGSSYEQY
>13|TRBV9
ASSVEEEFTYGYT
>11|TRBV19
ASSFRREETQY
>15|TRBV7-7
ASNRTSGSSRDGELF
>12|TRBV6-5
ASSRLEGYNEQF
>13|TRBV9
ASSVGEGVPGELF
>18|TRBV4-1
ASSQIILPSPRQANYEQY
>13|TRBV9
ASSTQGSGANVLT
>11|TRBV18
ASSPSRGYGYT
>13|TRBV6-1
ASSERRGETDTQY
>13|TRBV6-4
ASSVLQGGNYGYT
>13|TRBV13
ASSSLSGTADGYT
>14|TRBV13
ASSLPSGKRNYGYT
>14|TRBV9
ASSVAAGANTGELF
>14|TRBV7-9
ASSPTYTGGGNEQF
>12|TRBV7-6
ASSRWTAQETQY
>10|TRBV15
ATSPGGDSLH
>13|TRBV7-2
ASSYLAGVTDTQY
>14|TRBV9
ASSVPRLAGVDEQF
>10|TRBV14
ASSQSSDIQY
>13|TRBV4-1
ASSHLGGTNEKLF
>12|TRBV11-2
ASSLGQLIYGYT
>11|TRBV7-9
ASSPEGQETQY
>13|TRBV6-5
ASSYSAGANGELF
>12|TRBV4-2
ASSQEEVGETQY